The 20 T cell receptor beta chains listed next were all sequenced from one sample in a study of shared clonotypes between healthy human individuals. Only in-frame clones appear in the TCRdb table, and some are missing; sequencing was by immunoSEQ multiplex PCR. This table holds hundreds of thousands of clones, roughly 96% found once. Selected positively for CCR7 and CD45RO-negative, naive CD8 cells excluded terminally differentiated effector memory CD45RA+ cells. Source material: naive CD8+ T cells sorted from blood. The receptor set was obtained from a woman under 40 in good health.

The chain uses TRBV5-4 and TRBJ2-2; tentatively, D is TRBD2 (5 bases). Germline CDR1 is SGHNT and CDR2 is YYREEE (reference sequence). CDR3 length: 17 amino acids. The V end lost 3 bases, the J end lost 2 bases, and 17 bases lay between the germline ends. CDR3 residues: CASSSWERALNTGELFF. Written as DNA, the CDR3 is TGTGCCAGCAGCTCCTGGGAGAGGGCCCTTAACACCGGGGAGCTGTTTTTT.

The chain couples TRBV11-1 to TRBJ2-2; D gene unclear. This CDR3 region has 13 residues. The germline V gene encodes CDR1 SGHAT and CDR2 FQDESV (reference sequence). V gave up 4 bases and J gave up 7 bases, with 10 bases separating them. CDR3 nucleotide sequence: TGTGCCAGCAGCTCATGGTTTCTCGGGGAGCTGTTTTTT. It yields the protein CASSSWFLGELFF.

This clone was picked up one time. Other DNA sequences in the sample encode the same CDR3. The rearrangement links TRBV11-2 to TRBJ2-7; no reliable D call. This CDR3 spans 13 amino acids. Deletions cut 0 bases from V and 2 bases from J, with 5 bases between. Germline V gives CDR1 SGHAT, CDR2 FQNNGV. CDR3: CASSLDTAYEQYF. In DNA form, the CDR3 reads TGTGCCAGCAGCTTAGATACAGCCTACGAGCAGTACTTC.

The rearrangement uses TRBV15 and TRBJ1-1, with D unresolved. There are 12 residues in the CDR3. In germline, CDR1 is LNHNV, CDR2 YYDKDF (reference sequence). Trimming took off 9 bases at V and 3 bases at J, with 11 bases between the two ends. Here the CDR3 DNA reads TGTGCCACTTCCGGCGAGTACACTGAAGCTTTCTTT. As protein: CATSGEYTEAFF.

This chain uses TRBV11-2 with TRBJ2-7; TRBD2 is a possible D gene (5 bases). V dropped 2 bases and J dropped 2 bases, with 13 bases sitting between them. This CDR3 contains 15 residues. Germline CDR1 SGHAT, CDR2 FQNNGV. The CDR3 reads CASSLSPGVTYEQYF. The DNA for the CDR3 is TGTGCCAGCAGCTTAAGCCCCGGGGTAACCTACGAGCAGTACTTC.

The CDR3 loop is CASSLDWDRAPGELFF. For the CDR3, the DNA is TGTGCCAGCAGCTTAGACTGGGACAGGGCTCCCGGGGAGCTGTTTTTT. J is TRBJ2-2 and V is TRBV7-6, with TRBD1 matching over 9 bases. V shed 1 base, J shed 6 bases, and the junction held 6 bases outside the gene matches. The germline V gene encodes CDR1 SGHVS and CDR2 FNYEAQ. CDR3 size: 16 residues.

This rearrangement joins TRBV28 to TRBJ2-3; tentative D call: TRBD2 (6 bases). The length of the CDR3 is 14 residues. V was trimmed by 5 bases and J by 5 bases, leaving 14 bases between them. Germline V gene sequence: CDR1 MDHEN, CDR2 SYDVKM. The CDR3 protein is CASSPPGLGDTQYF. DNA for the CDR3: TGTGCCAGCAGTCCCCCGGGACTGGGAGATACGCAGTATTTT.

The chain employs TRBV14 and TRBJ2-7, with D uncertain. Trimming took 1 base from V and 3 from J, leaving 10 bases between them. In germline, CDR1 is SGHDN, CDR2 FVKESK. This CDR3 spans 14 amino acids. CDR3 protein: CASSQGVMGYEQYF. The CDR3 region has the DNA TGTGCCAGCAGCCAAGGGGTTATGGGCTACGAGCAGTACTTC.

This clone was detected only once. The J gene is TRBJ2-3, the V gene TRBV28, with D possibly matching TRBD2 (5 bases). Germline V gene data show CDR1 as MDHEN and CDR2 as SYDVKM. There are 12 residues in the CDR3. V dropped 5 bases and J dropped 3 bases, with 6 bases sitting between them. The CDR3 sequence: CASSPGTDTQYF. For the CDR3, the DNA is TGTGCCAGCAGTCCGGGAACAGATACGCAGTATTTT. Filled out from reference TRBV28 and TRBJ2-3, the complete variable domain reads DVKVTQSSRYLVKRTGEKVFLECVQDMDHENMFWYRQDPGLGLRLIYFSYDVKMKEKGDIPEGYSVSREKKERFSLILESASTNQTSMYLCASSPGTDTQYFGPGTRLTVL.

V usage is TRBV5-1 and J usage is TRBJ2-7; D is uncertain. V lost 1 base, J lost 2 bases, and 10 bases lay in between. Germline assignment: CDR1 SGHRS and CDR2 YFSETQ. The CDR3 covers 14 residues. CDR3 loop: CASSLWRSAYEQYF. Here the CDR3 DNA reads TGCGCCAGCAGCTTGTGGCGGAGCGCCTACGAGCAGTACTTC.

About this clone: An end of the junction differs from the germline gene, which may be a read error. The V gene is TRBV13, the J gene TRBJ2-1; 9 nucleotides align to TRBD1. Germline V gene lookup returns CDR1 PRHDT and CDR2 FYEKMQ (reference sequence). The CDR3 is 15 residues long. DNA for the CDR3: TGTGCCAGCAGCATAGGGGACAGGGAATTCAATGAGCAGTTCTTC. Translating it yields CASSIGDREFNEQFF.

In the case of this clone: The junction departs from the called germline gene at one end, perhaps through a read error. The genes are TRBV5-1 and TRBJ1-1; D unclear. The CDR3 sequence is 13 residues long. CDR1 SGHRS and CDR2 YFSETQ come from the germline V gene. The CDR3 DNA follows: TGTGCCAGCACTCCGGGAGATGGGACTGAAGCTTTCTTT. Translation gives CASTPGDGTEAFF.

V usage is TRBV14 and J usage is TRBJ2-5, with D uncertain. The J call may be mistaken, given a closer DNA end match to TRBJ2-7. Germline V gene data show CDR1 as SGHDN and CDR2 as FVKESK. This CDR3 has 16 amino acids. CDR3: CASSQDARMGSYEQYF. The CDR3 region has the DNA TGTGCCAGCAGCCAAGATGCGAGGATGGGCTCCTACGAGCAGTACTTC.

In the case of this clone: This specimen includes other DNA sequences encoding the same CDR3. The chain has TRBV2 and TRBJ2-7, with D possibly being TRBD2 (5 bases). Trimming removed 4 bases from V and 0 bases from J, with 7 bases in between. The CDR3 is 13 residues long. Germline assignment: CDR1 SNHLY and CDR2 FYNNEI. CDR3: CASSGRVSYEQYF. Here the CDR3 DNA reads TGTGCCAGCAGTGGGCGGGTCTCCTACGAGCAGTACTTC.

As regards this clone: The sample contains more than one DNA sequence encoding this CDR3. CDR3 loop: CASSPGGYEQYF. In nucleotides, the CDR3 is TGTGCCAGCAGTCCGGGGGGTTACGAGCAGTACTTC. J is TRBJ2-7 and V is TRBV27; 7 positions agree with TRBD2. Germline values: CDR1 MNHEY, CDR2 SMNVEV (reference sequence). This CDR3 contains 12 residues. J lost 4 bases, V lost 5 bases, and 2 bases had no gene match.

Written as DNA, the CDR3 is TGTGCCAGCAGACCTGGATACAATGAGCAGTTCTTC. Translating it yields CASRPGYNEQFF. The genes are TRBV7-2 and TRBJ2-1; D unresolved. V shed 6 bases and J shed 4 bases, with 7 bases lying between them. In germline, CDR1 is SGHTA, CDR2 FQGNSA. The CDR3 runs 12 residues.

The chain is built from TRBV4-1 and TRBJ2-3, with D perhaps TRBD2 (6 bases). CDR3 size: 17 residues. Germline V gene data show CDR1 as MGHRA and CDR2 as YSYEKL. The ends were cut back, 2 bases at V and 4 bases at J, with 19 bases in the middle. CDR3 sequence (DNA): TGCGCCAGCAGCCAACCATACCCCAGGGAGGTGTCAGATACGCAGTATTTT. It specifies CASSQPYPREVSDTQYF.

The J gene is TRBJ2-7, the V gene TRBV7-9, with TRBD2 matching 7 bases. This CDR3 is 14 amino acids long. The germline V gene encodes CDR1 SEHNR and CDR2 FQNEAQ (reference sequence). The V gene end was trimmed by 6 bases and the J gene end by 3 bases; junction bases not matched to a gene: 8. CDR3: CASRGREANYEQYF. DNA for the CDR3: TGTGCCAGCAGAGGTCGGGAGGCAAACTACGAGCAGTACTTC.

V is TRBV7-8 and J is TRBJ2-1; D is unresolved. The V gene's germline CDR1 is SGHVS and CDR2 FQNEAQ. The CDR3 consists of 14 residues. The ends were cut back, 2 bases at V and 5 bases at J, with 10 bases in the middle. CDR3 sequence reads: CASSLYGTDNEQFF. The DNA of the CDR3 is TGTGCCAGCAGCTTATACGGCACGGACAATGAGCAGTTCTTC.

The V and J genes are TRBV28 and TRBJ1-1; the D gene is possibly TRBD1 (6 bases). With 2 bases removed from V and 1 base from J, the gap between germline ends came to 14 bases. The CDR3 extends over 16 amino acids. The germline gives CDR1 MDHEN, CDR2 SYDVKM. Here the CDR3 DNA reads TGTGCCAGCAGTTTAACGGGCAGGGGCAGGAACACTGAAGCTTTCTTT. Residues: CASSLTGRGRNTEAFF.